This T cell receptor (beta chain) is from a study of blood T cells in healthy people across ages. General study points: Conclusively comparing naive with antigen-experienced cells was impossible with unsorted PBMCs.

Primed by a sample-barcoded 5' primer and a J-beta primer mix, a second PCR proceeded for roughly 7 to 12 cycles. TCRdb redid the calling of the 5' RACE reads with MiXCR, one entry per CDR3 protein. The table records about 1.4 million distinct CDR3 sequences, 55% to 75% of them present only once. Germline loops: CDR1 MDHEN, CDR2 SYDVKM. Trimming left V 5 bases short and J 7 bases short, with 12 bases between. The CDR3 covers 12 residues. Concerning this clonotype: What it recognizes is unknown.

This clonotype originated in a man aged 18 to 29 in good health. The V and J genes are TRBV28 and TRBJ2-7, with no clear D. The sample taken for sequencing was blood. CDR3 sequence: CASSLPSSEQYF. DNA for the CDR3: TGTGCCAGCAGTCTACCCTCATCTGAGCAGTACTTC. Full variable domain (missing parts from reference TRBV28 and TRBJ2-7): DVKVTQSSRYLVKRTGEKVFLECVQDMDHENMFWYRQDPGLGLRLIYFSYDVKMKEKGDIPEGYSVSREKKERFSLILESASTNQTSMYLCASSLPSSEQYFGPGTRLTVT.